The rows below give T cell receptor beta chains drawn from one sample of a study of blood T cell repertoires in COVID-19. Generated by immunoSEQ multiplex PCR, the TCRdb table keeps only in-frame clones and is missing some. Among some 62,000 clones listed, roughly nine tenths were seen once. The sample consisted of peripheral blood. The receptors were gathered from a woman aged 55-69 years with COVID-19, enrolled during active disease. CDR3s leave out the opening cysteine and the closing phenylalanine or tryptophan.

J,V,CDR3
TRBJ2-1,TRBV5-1,ASSQLEGSYNEQF
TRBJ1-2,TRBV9,ASSRGTALGYGYT
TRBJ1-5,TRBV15,ATSRTGGQPQH
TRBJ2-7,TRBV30,AWRRRGGLSYEQY
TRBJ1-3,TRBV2,ASSKQGSGNTIY
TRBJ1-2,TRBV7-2,ASSLSGANYGYT
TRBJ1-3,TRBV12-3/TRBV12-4,ASAGDGNTIY
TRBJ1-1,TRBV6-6,ASSLTGDRGTEAF
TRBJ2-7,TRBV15,ATSRAGPAGEFYEQY
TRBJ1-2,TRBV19,ASSMSGYGYT
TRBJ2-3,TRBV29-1,SAVAGGTGTDTQY
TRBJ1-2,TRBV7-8,ASSRGLLKDSKDGYT
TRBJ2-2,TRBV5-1,ATRGTGQPGELF
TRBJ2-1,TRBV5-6,ASNPRTGVGNEQF
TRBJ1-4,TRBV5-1,ASSYPGDEKLF
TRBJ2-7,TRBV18,ASSPRQGSTYEQY
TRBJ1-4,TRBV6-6,ASSYGGAAEKLF
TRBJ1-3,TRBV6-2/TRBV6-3,ASSYSTILGPGNTIY
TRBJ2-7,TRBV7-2,ASSLSQYEQY
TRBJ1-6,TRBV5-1,ASSSQGTALH
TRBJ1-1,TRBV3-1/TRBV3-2,ASSQGFPGANTEAF
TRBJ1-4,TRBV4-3,ASSQDLMWPGQGDREKLF
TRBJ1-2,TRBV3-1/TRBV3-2,ASSPFLGHLNYGYT
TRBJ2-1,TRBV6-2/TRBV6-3,ASSYPQLSSYNEQF
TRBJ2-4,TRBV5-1,ASSLDGQGATNIQY
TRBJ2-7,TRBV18,ASSTGGDEQY
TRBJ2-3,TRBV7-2,ASSNQAGGTDTQY
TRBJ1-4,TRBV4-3,ASSPDATGLANEKLF
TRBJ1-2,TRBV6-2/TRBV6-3,ASSRTGDGYT
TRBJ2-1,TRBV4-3,ASSQDRASGSLNEQF
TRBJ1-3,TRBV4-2,ASSQEWGSGNTIY
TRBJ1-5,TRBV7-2,ASSETGGEGQPQH
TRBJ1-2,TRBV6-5,ATAGSANYGYT
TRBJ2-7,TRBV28,ASSFGRGIYEQY
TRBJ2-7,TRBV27,ASSLWDGDREHYEQY
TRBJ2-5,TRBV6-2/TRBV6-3,ASSLPGEAVFETQY
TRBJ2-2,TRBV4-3,ASSRRQGGELF
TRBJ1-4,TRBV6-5,ASTLTTGGQELF
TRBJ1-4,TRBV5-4,ASSLKARGSEKLF
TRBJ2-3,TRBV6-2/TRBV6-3,ASSSTGSRDTQY
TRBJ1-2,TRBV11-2,ASSTPTGRIGYT
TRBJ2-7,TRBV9,ASSVASSGIYEQY
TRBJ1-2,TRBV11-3,ASSRDNYGYT
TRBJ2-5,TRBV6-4,ASSRSGVGQETQY
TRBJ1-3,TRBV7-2,ASSLAPPGAGNTIY
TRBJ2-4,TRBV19,ASSRLAVAKNIQY
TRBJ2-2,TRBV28,ASSWTSENTGELF
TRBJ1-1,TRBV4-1,ASSQDSPNTEAF